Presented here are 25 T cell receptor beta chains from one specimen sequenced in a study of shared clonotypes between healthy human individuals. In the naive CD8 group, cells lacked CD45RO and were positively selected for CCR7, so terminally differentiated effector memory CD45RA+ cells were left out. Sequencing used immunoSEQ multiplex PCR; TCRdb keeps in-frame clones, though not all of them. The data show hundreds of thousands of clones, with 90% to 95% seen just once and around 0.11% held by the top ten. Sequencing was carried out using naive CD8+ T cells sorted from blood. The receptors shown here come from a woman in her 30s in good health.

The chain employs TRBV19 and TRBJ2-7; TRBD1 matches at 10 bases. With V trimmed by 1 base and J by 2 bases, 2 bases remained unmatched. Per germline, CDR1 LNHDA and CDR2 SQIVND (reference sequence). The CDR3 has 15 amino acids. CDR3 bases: TGTGCCAGTAGTATAGGGACAGGGGGTACCTACGAGCAGTACTTC. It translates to CASSIGTGGTYEQYF.

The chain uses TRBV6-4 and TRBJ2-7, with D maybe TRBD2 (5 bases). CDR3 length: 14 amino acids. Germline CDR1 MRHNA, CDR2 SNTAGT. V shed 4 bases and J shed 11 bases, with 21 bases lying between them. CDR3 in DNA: TGTGCCAGCAGTGCTGGGTTGGAGGCAGGAGTCAAGTACTTC. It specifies CASSAGLEAGVKYF.

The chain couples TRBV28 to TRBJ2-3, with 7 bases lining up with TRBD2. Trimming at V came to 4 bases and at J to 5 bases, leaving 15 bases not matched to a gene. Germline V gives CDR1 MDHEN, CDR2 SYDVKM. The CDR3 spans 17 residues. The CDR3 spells CASSSDIERVAGDTQYF. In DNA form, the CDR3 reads TGTGCCAGCAGTTCCGACATCGAGCGGGTAGCGGGAGATACGCAGTATTTT.

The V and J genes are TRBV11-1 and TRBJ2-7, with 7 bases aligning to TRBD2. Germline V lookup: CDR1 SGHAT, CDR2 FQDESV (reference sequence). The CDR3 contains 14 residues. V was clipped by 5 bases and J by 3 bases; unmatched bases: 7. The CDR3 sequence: CASSLTGTNYEQYF. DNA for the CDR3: TGTGCCAGCAGCCTTACCGGGACTAACTACGAGCAGTACTTC. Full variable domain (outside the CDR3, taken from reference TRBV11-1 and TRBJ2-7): EAEVAQSPRYKITEKSQAVAFWCDPISGHATLYWYRQILGQGPELLVQFQDESVVDDSQLPKDRFSAERLKGVDSTLKIQPAELGDSAMYLCASSLTGTNYEQYFGPGTRLTVT.

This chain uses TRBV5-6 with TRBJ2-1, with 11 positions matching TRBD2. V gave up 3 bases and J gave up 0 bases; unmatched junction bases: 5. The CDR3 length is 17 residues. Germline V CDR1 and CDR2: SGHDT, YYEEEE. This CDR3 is CASSWGTSGGSYNEQFF. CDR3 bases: TGTGCCAGCAGCTGGGGGACTAGCGGAGGCTCCTACAATGAGCAGTTCTTC.

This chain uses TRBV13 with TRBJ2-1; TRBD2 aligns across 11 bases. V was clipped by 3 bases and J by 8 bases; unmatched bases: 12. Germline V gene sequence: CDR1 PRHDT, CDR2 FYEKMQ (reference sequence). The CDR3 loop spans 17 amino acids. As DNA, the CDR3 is TGTGCCAGCAGCTTCGGAGAGACTAGCGGGACAGGAGATGAGCAGTTCTTC. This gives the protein CASSFGETSGTGDEQFF.

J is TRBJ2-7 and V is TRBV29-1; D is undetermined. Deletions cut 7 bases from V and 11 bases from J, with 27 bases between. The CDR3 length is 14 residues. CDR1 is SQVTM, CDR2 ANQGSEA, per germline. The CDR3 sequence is CSAIVEEKKVAEYF. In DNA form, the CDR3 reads TGCAGCGCGATAGTGGAAGAGAAAAAAGTCGCCGAGTACTTC.

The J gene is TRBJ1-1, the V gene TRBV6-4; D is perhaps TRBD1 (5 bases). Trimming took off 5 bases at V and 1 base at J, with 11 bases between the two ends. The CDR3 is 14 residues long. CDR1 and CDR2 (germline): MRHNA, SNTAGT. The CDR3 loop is CASSPGGENTEAFF. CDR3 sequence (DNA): TGTGCCAGCAGTCCGGGGGGGGAGAACACTGAAGCTTTCTTT.

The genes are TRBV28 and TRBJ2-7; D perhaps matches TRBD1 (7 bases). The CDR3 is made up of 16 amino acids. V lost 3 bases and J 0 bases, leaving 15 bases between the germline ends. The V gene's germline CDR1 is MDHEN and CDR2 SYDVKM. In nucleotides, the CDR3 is TGTGCCAGCAGTTTGGGGGGACAGAGATACTCCTACGAGCAGTACTTC. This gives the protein CASSLGGQRYSYEQYF.

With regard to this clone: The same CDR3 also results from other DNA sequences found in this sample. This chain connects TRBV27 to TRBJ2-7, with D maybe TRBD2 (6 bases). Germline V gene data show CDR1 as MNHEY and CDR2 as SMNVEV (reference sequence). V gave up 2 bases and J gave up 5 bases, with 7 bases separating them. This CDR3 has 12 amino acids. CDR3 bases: TGTGCCAGCAGTTTAGGGGGGAACGAGCAGTACTTC. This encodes CASSLGGNEQYF.

CDR3 in DNA: TGTGCCAGCAGGGGGGCACCGGGACAGTTTTCTTTATACCGAAGCTACGAGCAGTACTTC. It translates to CASRGAPGQFSLYRSYEQYF. This chain uses TRBV28 with TRBJ2-7, with 7 bases matching TRBD1. V was clipped by 6 bases and J by 3 bases; unmatched bases: 26. Germline CDR1 and CDR2: MDHEN and SYDVKM. The CDR3 is made up of 20 amino acids.

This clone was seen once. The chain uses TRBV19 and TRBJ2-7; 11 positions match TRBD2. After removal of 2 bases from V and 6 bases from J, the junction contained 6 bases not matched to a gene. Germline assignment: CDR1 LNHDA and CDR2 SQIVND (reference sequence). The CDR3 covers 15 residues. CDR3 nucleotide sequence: TGTGCCAGTAGTATACTAGCGGGGGGTCGGAGCGAGCAGTACTTC. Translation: CASSILAGGRSEQYF.

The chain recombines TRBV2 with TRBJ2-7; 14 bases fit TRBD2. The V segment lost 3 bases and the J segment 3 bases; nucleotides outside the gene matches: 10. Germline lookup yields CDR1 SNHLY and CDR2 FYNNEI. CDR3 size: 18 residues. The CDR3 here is CASSDGISGTSGSYEQYF. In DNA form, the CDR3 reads TGTGCCAGCAGTGACGGGATCTCCGGGACTAGCGGGAGCTACGAGCAGTACTTC.

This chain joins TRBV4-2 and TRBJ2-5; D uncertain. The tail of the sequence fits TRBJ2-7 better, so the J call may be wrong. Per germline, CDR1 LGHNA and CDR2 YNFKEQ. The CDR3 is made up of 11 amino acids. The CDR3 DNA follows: TGTGCCAGCAGCCAAGTAGGCGAGCAGTACTTC. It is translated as CASSQVGEQYF.

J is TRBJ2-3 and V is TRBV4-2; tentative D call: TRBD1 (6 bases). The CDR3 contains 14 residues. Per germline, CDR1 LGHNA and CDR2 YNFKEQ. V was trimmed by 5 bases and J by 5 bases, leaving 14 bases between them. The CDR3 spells CASSLAPQGDTQYF. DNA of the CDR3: TGTGCCAGCAGCTTGGCCCCACAGGGAGATACGCAGTATTTT.

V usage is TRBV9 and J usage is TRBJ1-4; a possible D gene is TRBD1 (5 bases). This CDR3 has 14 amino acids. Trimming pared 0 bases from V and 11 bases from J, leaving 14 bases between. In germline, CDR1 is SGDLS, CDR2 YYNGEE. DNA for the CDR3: TGTGCCAGCAGCGTAGACCAGGGAATTGGGAAACTGTTTTTT. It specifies CASSVDQGIGKLFF.

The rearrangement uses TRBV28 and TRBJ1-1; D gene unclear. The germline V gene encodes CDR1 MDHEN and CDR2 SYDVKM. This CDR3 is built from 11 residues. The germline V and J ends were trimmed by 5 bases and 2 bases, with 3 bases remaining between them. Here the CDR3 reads CASSVNTEAFF. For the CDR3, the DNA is TGTGCCAGCAGTGTAAACACTGAAGCTTTCTTT.

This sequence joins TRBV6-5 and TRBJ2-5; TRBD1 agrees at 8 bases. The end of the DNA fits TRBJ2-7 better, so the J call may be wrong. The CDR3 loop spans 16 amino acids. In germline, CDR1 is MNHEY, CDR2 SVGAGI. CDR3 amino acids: CASSYGQGEMIYEQYF. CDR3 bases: TGTGCCAGCAGTTACGGACAGGGAGAGATGATCTACGAGCAGTACTTC.

CDR3 sequence (DNA): TGTGCCAGCAGTGAATGGGGAGACAGGGTTCCGGAGACCCAGTACTTC. Protein sequence: CASSEWGDRVPETQYF. J is TRBJ2-5 and V is TRBV6-1, with 7 bases lining up with TRBD1. Germline values: CDR1 MNHNS, CDR2 SASEGT. The trim removed 2 bases at V and 5 bases at J, leaving 11 bases unmatched. The CDR3 has 16 amino acids.

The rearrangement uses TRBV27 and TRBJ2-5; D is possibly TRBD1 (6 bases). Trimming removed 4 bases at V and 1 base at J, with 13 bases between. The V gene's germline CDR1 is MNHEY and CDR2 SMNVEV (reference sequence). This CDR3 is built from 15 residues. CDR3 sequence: CASSYQGTSQETQYF. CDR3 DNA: TGTGCCAGCAGTTACCAGGGGACGTCCCAAGAGACCCAGTACTTC.

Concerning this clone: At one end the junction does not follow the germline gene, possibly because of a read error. The CDR3 reads CASLVFALAGGNAGELFF. The CDR3 coding sequence is TGTGCCAGCCTAGTATTCGCCCTAGCGGGAGGGAACGCCGGGGAGCTGTTTTTT. The V call is TRBV19, the J call TRBJ2-2, with 12 bases fitting TRBD2. Germline CDR1 reads LNHDA; CDR2 reads SQIVND (reference sequence). The CDR3 runs 18 residues.

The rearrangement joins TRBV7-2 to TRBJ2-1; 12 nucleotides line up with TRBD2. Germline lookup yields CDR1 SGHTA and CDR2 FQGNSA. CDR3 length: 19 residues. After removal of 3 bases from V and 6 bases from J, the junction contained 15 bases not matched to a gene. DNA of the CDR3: TGTGCCAGCAGCTTGATAAGAGGACTAGCGGGATCAGTACGCAATGAGCAGTTCTTC. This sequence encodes CASSLIRGLAGSVRNEQFF.

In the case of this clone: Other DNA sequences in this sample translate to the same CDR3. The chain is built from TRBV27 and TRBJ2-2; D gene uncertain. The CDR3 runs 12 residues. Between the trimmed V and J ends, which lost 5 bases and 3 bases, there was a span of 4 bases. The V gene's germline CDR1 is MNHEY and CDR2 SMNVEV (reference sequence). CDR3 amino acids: CASSLDTGELFF. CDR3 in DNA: TGTGCCAGCAGTCTTGACACCGGGGAGCTGTTTTTT.

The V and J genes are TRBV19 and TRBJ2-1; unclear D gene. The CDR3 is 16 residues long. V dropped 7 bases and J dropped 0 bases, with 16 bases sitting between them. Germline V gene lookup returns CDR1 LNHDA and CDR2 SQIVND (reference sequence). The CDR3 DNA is TGTGCCAGTAATACTCCGGGCCGTTTCTCCTACAATGAGCAGTTCTTC. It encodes CASNTPGRFSYNEQFF.

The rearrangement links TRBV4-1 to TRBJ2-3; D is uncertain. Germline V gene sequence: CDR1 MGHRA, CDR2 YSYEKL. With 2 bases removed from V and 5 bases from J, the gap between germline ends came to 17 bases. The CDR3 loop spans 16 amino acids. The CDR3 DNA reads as TGCGCCAGCAGCCAAAGCCCAGCGAGAGGAGAAGATACGCAGTATTTT. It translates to CASSQSPARGEDTQYF.